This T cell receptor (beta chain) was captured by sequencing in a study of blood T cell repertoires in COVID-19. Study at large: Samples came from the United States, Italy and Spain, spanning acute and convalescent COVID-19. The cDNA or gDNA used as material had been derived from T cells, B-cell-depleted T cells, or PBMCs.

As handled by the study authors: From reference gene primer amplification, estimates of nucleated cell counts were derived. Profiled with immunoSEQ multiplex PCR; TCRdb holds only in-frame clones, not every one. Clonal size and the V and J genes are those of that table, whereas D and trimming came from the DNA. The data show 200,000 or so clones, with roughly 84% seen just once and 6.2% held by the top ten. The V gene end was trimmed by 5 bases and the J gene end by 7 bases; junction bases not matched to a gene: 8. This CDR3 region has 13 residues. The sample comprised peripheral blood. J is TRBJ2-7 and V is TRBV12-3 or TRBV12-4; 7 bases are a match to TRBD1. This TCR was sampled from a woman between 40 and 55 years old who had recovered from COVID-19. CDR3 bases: TGTGCCAGCAGTCCACAGGGGTTGGCTGAGCAGTACTTC. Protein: CASSPQGLAEQYF.